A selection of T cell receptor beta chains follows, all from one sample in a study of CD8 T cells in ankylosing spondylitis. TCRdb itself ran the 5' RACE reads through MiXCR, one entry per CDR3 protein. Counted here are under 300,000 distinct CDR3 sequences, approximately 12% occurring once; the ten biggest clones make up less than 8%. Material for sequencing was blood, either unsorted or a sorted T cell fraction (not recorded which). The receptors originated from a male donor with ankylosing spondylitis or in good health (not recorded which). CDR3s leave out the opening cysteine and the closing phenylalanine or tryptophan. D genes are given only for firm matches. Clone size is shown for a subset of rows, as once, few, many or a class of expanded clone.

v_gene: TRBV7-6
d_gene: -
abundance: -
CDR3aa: ASSLAFFAF

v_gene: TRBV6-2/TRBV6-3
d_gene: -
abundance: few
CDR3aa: ASSSRDLRQPQH

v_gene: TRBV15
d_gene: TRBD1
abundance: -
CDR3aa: ATSRNRGGNEKLF

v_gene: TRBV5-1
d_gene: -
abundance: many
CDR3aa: ASSFSERWATEAF

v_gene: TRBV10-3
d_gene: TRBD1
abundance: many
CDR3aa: AISESVAGQPYGYT

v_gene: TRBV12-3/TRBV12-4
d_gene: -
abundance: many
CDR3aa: ASTGVTEAF

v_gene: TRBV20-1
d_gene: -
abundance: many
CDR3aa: SATKGEDSGELF

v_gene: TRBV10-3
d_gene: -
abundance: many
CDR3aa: AISERVHEQF

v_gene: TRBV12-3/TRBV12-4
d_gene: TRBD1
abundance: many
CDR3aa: ASSFQGVSYEQY

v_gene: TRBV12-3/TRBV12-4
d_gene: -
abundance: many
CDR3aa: ASSFGENTEAF

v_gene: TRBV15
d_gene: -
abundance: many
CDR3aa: ATSGGGQPSTGELF

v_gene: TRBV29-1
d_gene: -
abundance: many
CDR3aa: SVDKGFEGELF

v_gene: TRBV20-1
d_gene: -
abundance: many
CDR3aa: SARDGTVAGGELF

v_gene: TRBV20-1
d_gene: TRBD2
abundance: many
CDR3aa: SARRLAGESYEQF

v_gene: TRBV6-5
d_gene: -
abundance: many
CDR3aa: ASSSLWTTSTEAF

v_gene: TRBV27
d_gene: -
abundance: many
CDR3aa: ASSAFREPRANYGYT

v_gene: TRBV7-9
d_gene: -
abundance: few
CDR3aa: ASSLIGGRETQY

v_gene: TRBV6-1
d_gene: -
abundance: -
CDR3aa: VSRLGDSYEQY

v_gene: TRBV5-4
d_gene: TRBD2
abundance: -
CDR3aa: ASSLTSGYEDEQF

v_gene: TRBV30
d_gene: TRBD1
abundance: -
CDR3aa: AWTTTGGFGYT

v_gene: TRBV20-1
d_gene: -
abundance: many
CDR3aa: SARDRETSELPLAYNEQF

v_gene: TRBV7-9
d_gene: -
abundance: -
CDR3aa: ASSQGQLGQPQH

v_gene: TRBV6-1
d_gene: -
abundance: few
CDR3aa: ASSSRGATDTQY

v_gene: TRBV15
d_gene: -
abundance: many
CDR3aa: ATGGRAGDIQY

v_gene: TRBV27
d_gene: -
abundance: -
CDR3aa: ASSLSVRAGEKLF

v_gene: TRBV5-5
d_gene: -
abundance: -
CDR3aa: ASSLEQRAEKLF

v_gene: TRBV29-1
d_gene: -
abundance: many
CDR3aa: SVAAGPYEQY

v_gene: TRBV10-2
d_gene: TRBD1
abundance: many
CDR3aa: ASTGQAIDTQY

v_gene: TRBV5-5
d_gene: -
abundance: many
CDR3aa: ASSVGSRVVGTGELF

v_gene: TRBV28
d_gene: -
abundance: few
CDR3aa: ASRGKTAYEQY

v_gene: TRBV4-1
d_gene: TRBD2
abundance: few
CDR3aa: ASSQHTSVDTQY

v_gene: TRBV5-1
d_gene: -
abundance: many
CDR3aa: ASSLIAGPFSYEQY

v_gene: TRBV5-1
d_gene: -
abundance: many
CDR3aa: ASSTDTGGTEAF

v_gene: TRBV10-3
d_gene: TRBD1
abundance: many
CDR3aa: AISEPGQGATYEQY

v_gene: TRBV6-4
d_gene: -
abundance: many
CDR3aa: ASSDAGMADTQY

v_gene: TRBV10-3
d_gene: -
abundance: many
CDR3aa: AIGLGDAFGYT